This TCR beta chain was found in a study of monozygotic twins with inflammatory bowel disease. TCRdb re-analyzed the 5' RACE reads; it lists each CDR3 protein once, without DNA. This sample's table has roughly 160,000 distinct CDR3 sequences. The CDR3 is made up of 12 amino acids. The germline CDR1 and CDR2 sequences are SGHRS and YFSETQ. The sequenced sample consisted of blood. The gene calls are TRBV5-1 and TRBJ2-5. The sequence came from a human donor with ulcerative colitis or Crohn's disease, or a healthy co-twin of an affected twin (not recorded which). The CDR3 protein is CASRGNQETQYF.